A single sample is the source of the 21 T cell receptor beta chains below, sequenced in a study of regulatory T cells in long-lasting Graves disease. Time point indicated: newly diagnosed GD, antithyroid drugs for less than 3 months. From PBMCs, RNA was extracted and then used to make the TCR library. Library construction for TCR beta used iRepertoire HTBI primers and Arm-PCR of CDR3 regions. Using its own MiXCR run on the multiplex PCR reads, TCRdb lists one record per CDR3 protein. Of a few hundred thousand distinct CDR3 sequences in the sample, roughly 19% were seen once. The same data also went into a second study, on T cells in Graves' hyperthyroidism and ophthalmopathy.

The sample in question was peripheral blood mononuclear cells (PBMCs), obtained at new diagnosis, from a patient treated with antithyroid drugs. These receptors all stem from a woman under 40 with Graves disease.

Many counts were recorded for this clonotype. Sequence at one end of the junction differs from germline and may be a read error. V is TRBV28 and J is TRBJ1-6, with unresolved D. The CDR3 loop spans 13 amino acids. CDR1 and CDR2 (germline): MDHEN, SYDVKM. The CDR3 spells CASSSAYSSPLHF. CDR3 coding DNA: TGTGCCAGCAGTTCGGCCTATAGTTCACCCCTCCACTTT.

This clonotype came up many times. The genes are TRBV7-9 and TRBJ1-2; D is unresolved. Germline CDR1 and CDR2: SEHNR and FQNEAQ (reference sequence). This CDR3 contains 12 residues. Trimming removed 1 base at V and 6 bases at J, with 6 bases between. The DNA of the CDR3 is TGTGCCAGCAGCTTAGATTACGATGGCTACACCTTC. It codes for CASSLDYDGYTF.

The rearrangement links TRBV5-4 to TRBJ1-5; 8 bases line up with TRBD1. The CDR3 runs to 16 residues. Germline V gives CDR1 SGHNT, CDR2 YYREEE (reference sequence). With 4 bases clipped from V and 2 bases from J, the junction kept 8 bases outside the gene matches. The CDR3 is CASSLWTGRRNQPQHF. The CDR3 coding sequence is TGTGCCAGCAGCCTTTGGACAGGGAGGCGCAATCAGCCCCAGCATTTT. Looking up the rest from reference TRBV5-4 and TRBJ1-5 gives the full variable domain: ETGVTQSPTHLIKTRGQQVTLRCSSQSGHNTVSWYQQALGQGPQFIFQYYREEENGRGNFPPRFSGLQFPNYSSELNVNALELDDSALYLCASSLWTGRRNQPQHFGDGTRLSIL.

This clonotype has only a few counts. The chain links TRBV4-1 to TRBJ2-3; weak D call: TRBD2 (6 bases). Per germline, CDR1 MGHRA and CDR2 YSYEKL. CDR3 length: 19 amino acids. Trimming took off 0 bases at V and 2 bases at J, with 21 bases between the two ends. For the CDR3, the DNA is TGCGCCAGCAGCCAAGATCGACAGTTTGCTAGCGAGGACACAGATACGCAGTATTTT. It is translated as CASSQDRQFASEDTDTQYF.

The table lists this clonotype with many counts. V is TRBV12-3 or TRBV12-4 and J is TRBJ1-1; maybe TRBD1 (6 bases). The CDR3 loop spans 11 amino acids. Trimming cost V 4 bases and J 11 bases, with 11 bases left between them. In DNA, the CDR3 is TGTGCCAGCAGTTACAGGGATCATGCTTTCTTT. Its translation: CASSYRDHAFF.

This clonotype was counted at least ten times. The chain employs TRBV18 and TRBJ1-2; 7 nucleotides match TRBD1. Germline V lookup: CDR1 KGHSH, CDR2 LQKENI. The CDR3 runs to 15 residues. V dropped 4 bases and J dropped 8; count of bases not matched to a gene: 13. The CDR3 here is CASSLTGTAASGYTF. In DNA, the CDR3 is TGTGCCAGCTCACTAACCGGGACAGCAGCGTCAGGCTACACCTTC.

This clonotype appeared many times. This sequence joins TRBV12-3 or TRBV12-4 and TRBJ1-1, with D hard to call. V dropped 1 base and J dropped 8 bases, with 5 bases sitting between them. The CDR3 extends over 11 amino acids. CDR3 nucleotide sequence: TGTGCCAGCAGTTTAGGGCAGGAAGCTTTCTTT. Encoded protein: CASSLGQEAFF.

The chain recombines TRBV28 with TRBJ2-3; 15 nucleotides agree with TRBD2. Germline V CDR1 and CDR2: MDHEN, SYDVKM. V trimming: 5 bases; J trimming: 5 bases; junction bases outside the gene matches: 11. CDR3 length: 18 residues. CDR3: CASSPVGLAGGRGDTQYF. The CDR3 nucleotides read TGTGCCAGCAGTCCCGTGGGACTAGCGGGGGGCCGGGGAGATACGCAGTATTTT. The entire variable domain, with the rest obtained from reference TRBV28 and TRBJ2-3, is as follows: DVKVTQSSRYLVKRTGEKVFLECVQDMDHENMFWYRQDPGLGLRLIYFSYDVKMKEKGDIPEGYSVSREKKERFSLILESASTNQTSMYLCASSPVGLAGGRGDTQYFGPGTRLTVL.

The sample holds many counts of this clonotype. This chain connects TRBV11-2 to TRBJ2-5, with 11 nucleotides matching TRBD2. After removal of 6 bases from V and 5 bases from J, the junction contained 14 bases not matched to a gene. CDR1 SGHAT and CDR2 FQNNGV come from the germline V gene. The CDR3 has 17 amino acids. The CDR3 loop reads CASSSVAGGARRETQYF. CDR3 sequence (DNA): TGTGCCAGCAGTTCTGTAGCGGGGGGGGCGCGGCGGGAGACCCAGTACTTC.

There are many counts of this clonotype. The chain has TRBV19 and TRBJ2-2; possible D gene TRBD1, 6 bases. Per germline, CDR1 LNHDA and CDR2 SQIVND (reference sequence). V was clipped by 7 bases and J by 4 bases, with 25 bases between them. The CDR3 has 18 residues. The chain's CDR3 is CASIDRSSPAATTGELFF. CDR3 coding DNA: TGTGCCAGTATCGACAGGAGCTCCCCAGCCGCGACCACCGGGGAGCTGTTTTTT.

The chain links TRBV2 to TRBJ2-3; D is uncertain. Germline values: CDR1 SNHLY, CDR2 FYNNEI. V dropped 6 bases and J dropped 2 bases, with 9 bases sitting between them. The CDR3 has 13 amino acids. CDR3 in amino acids: CASRQNPTDTQYF. CDR3 sequence (DNA): TGTGCCAGCAGACAGAACCCCACAGATACGCAGTATTTT.

The CDR3 protein is CATSEASGTPYEQYF. As DNA, the CDR3 is TGTGCCACCAGTGAGGCATCCGGGACACCCTACGAGCAGTACTTC. The chain joins TRBV24-1 to TRBJ2-7; perhaps TRBD1 as D (6 bases). The CDR3 length is 15 residues. The germline V gene encodes CDR1 KGHDR and CDR2 SFDVKD. V gave up 4 bases and J gave up 2 bases, with 14 bases separating them.

In its sample, this clonotype was seen many times. This sequence joins TRBV4-1 and TRBJ2-7; TRBD1 matches at 10 bases. The CDR3 length is 15 residues. Germline CDR1 reads MGHRA; CDR2 reads YSYEKL. V shed 4 bases, J shed 5 bases, and the junction held 8 bases outside the gene matches. CDR3 loop: CASSRAGTGVNEQYF. CDR3 nucleotides: TGCGCCAGCAGCCGCGCCGGGACAGGGGTCAACGAGCAGTACTTC.

The chain recombines TRBV4-1 with TRBJ2-7, with D possibly TRBD2 on 6 matching bases. V lost 2 bases and J 1 base, leaving 15 bases between the germline ends. Germline V CDR1 and CDR2: MGHRA, YSYEKL. The CDR3 has 16 amino acids. The DNA for the CDR3 is TGCGCCAGCAGCCAACATCAGATAGGGAGGTCCTACGAGCAGTACTTC. Amino acid sequence: CASSQHQIGRSYEQYF.

This clonotype was recorded at least ten times. The chain is built from TRBV5-1 and TRBJ2-7; possibly TRBD1 or TRBD2 for D (5 bases each). The V end lost 2 bases, the J end lost 0 bases, and 9 bases lay between the germline ends. The CDR3 loop spans 14 amino acids. Germline V gene sequence: CDR1 SGHRS, CDR2 YFSETQ. The CDR3, as DNA: TGCGCCAGCAGCTTAGCGGACAACTCCTACGAGCAGTACTTC. Protein product: CASSLADNSYEQYF.

This clonotype was recorded at least ten times. The genes are TRBV30 and TRBJ1-4, with a possible D match to TRBD1 (5 bases). The germline gives CDR1 GTSNPN, CDR2 SVGIG (reference sequence). The CDR3 has 13 residues. V was trimmed by 2 bases and J by 5 bases, leaving 9 bases between them. In DNA form, the CDR3 reads TGTGCCTGGAGTAGGGGAGGAAATGAAAAACTGTTTTTT. Encoded protein: CAWSRGGNEKLFF.

This clonotype was picked up many times. The chain is built from TRBV13 and TRBJ1-5, with 7 bases that match TRBD1. V trimming: 2 bases; J trimming: 6 bases; junction bases outside the gene matches: 4. Looked up from germline, CDR1 is PRHDT and CDR2 is FYEKMQ (reference sequence). CDR3 length: 14 residues. CDR3 loop: CASSLRQGGQPQHF. The CDR3 nucleotides are TGTGCCAGCAGCTTACGACAGGGAGGTCAGCCCCAGCATTTT.

This clonotype was detected many times. The chain carries TRBV6-2 or TRBV6-3 and TRBJ2-7; D perhaps matches TRBD1 (5 bases). Germline V CDR1 and CDR2: MNHEY, SVGEGT. CDR3 size: 14 residues. V was clipped by 7 bases and J by 0 bases, with 13 bases between them. The CDR3 nucleotides read TGTGCCAGCACTCCAAGACAGTCCTCCTACGAGCAGTACTTC. Its translation is CASTPRQSSYEQYF.

Worth noting for this clonotype: The junction shows a germline mismatch at one end, possibly a read error. The CDR3 region is CASCQGRQERNSGNTIYF. CDR3 coding DNA: TGTGCCAGCTGCCAAGGGCGGCAGGAACGGAACTCTGGAAACACCATATATTTT. The chain couples TRBV3-1 to TRBJ1-3; no firm D call. CDR1 LGHDT and CDR2 YNNKEL come from the germline V gene (reference sequence). The CDR3 length is 18 residues.

This clonotype was counted ten times or more. The J gene is TRBJ1-4, the V gene TRBV30; no definite D call. Germline V gene sequence: CDR1 GTSNPN, CDR2 SVGIG (reference sequence). Trimming removed 2 bases from V and 5 bases from J, with 9 bases in between. The CDR3 covers 13 residues. CDR3 in amino acids: CAWSKNHNEKLFF. The CDR3 DNA sequence: TGTGCCTGGAGTAAAAACCACAATGAAAAACTGTTTTTT.

This clonotype has more than one count but fewer than ten. This chain connects TRBV11-2 to TRBJ2-2, with 7 bases fitting TRBD1. This CDR3 is built from 16 residues. Germline V gives CDR1 SGHAT, CDR2 FQNNGV. The V gene end was trimmed by 1 base and the J gene end by 14 bases; junction bases not matched to a gene: 16. The CDR3 DNA reads TGTGCCAGCAGCTTAGGCGTGACAGGGTCGGCCCCAGGACTGTTTTTT. The encoded protein is CASSLGVTGSAPGLFF.